This T cell receptor beta chain was found in a study of Graves' ophthalmopathy and Graves' hyperthyroidism. Study-level background: Absence of ophthalmopathy within 18 months of follow-up defined stable hyperthyroidism. Study results and caveats: Blood repertoires reportedly contained most expanded thyroid clonotypes above 0.001 frequency. With a specificity of roughly 72% and a sensitivity of 60% to 71%, the model predicted ophthalmopathy progression.

The CDR3 totals 16 residues. V was cut by 6 bases and J by 0 bases, with 17 bases left in between. CDR1 and CDR2 (germline): SEHNR, FQNEAQ (reference sequence). RNA transcripts served as template for amplifying TCR beta CDR3 sequences. First-round RT-PCR with HTBI primers preceded a second-round multiplex PCR. TCRdb used MiXCR to reprocess the multiplex PCR reads, holding one entry per CDR3 protein. Of approximately 1.2 million distinct CDR3 sequences in the sample, 35% to 40% were seen once. Regarding this clonotype: As yet, its antigen is unknown.

Serum thyroxine and TRAb, along with clinical symptoms, thyroid ultrasound and orbital computed tomography, were what diagnosis relied on. The chain links TRBV7-9 to TRBJ1-2, with unresolved D. The clonotype comes from an adult man with Graves' hyperthyroidism. Sequenced sample: peripheral blood or thyroid tissue (not recorded which). CDR3 nucleotides: TGTGCCAGCAGTTACTCGAGAGCAGGAGCTAACTATGGCTACACCTTC. It is translated as CASSYSRAGANYGYTF.